The source of this T cell receptor beta chain is a study of blood T cell repertoires in COVID-19. The CDR3 has 16 amino acids. J was trimmed by 9 bases and V by 3 bases; bases with no gene match: 8. Per germline, CDR1 LNHNV and CDR2 YYDKDF (reference sequence). In the original analysis: Researchers report that nucleated cell counts were estimated from reference gene primer amplification. Repertoires were generated with immunoSEQ multiplex PCR, while TCRdb's copy carries only in-frame clones and drops some. That table furnishes V, J and clone size, whereas the DNA furnished D and trimming. Of tens of thousands of clones in the sample, 82% were seen once.

The rearrangement uses TRBV15 and TRBJ1-6, with 10 bases matching TRBD1. This sequence originates from a woman aged 55 to 70 with acute or convalescent COVID-19. Sequencing was carried out using peripheral blood. CDR3 sequence reads: CATSRESGTGASPLHF. CDR3 nucleotide sequence: TGTGCCACCAGCAGGGAGTCGGGGACAGGGGCTTCACCCCTCCACTTT. Complete variable domain (other parts from reference TRBV15 and TRBJ1-6): DAMVIQNPRYQVTQFGKPVTLSCSQTLNHNVMYWYQQKSSQAPKLLFHYYDKDFNNEADTPDNFQSRRPNTSFCFLDIRSPGLGDTAMYLCATSRESGTGASPLHFGNGTRLTVT.